This T cell receptor (beta chain) came from a study of vaccination effects on CD4 cells after COVID-19. Study background: The post-vaccine samples were taken, at the median, 72 days after the second dose. Whole-study results and caveats: Marked clonal contraction was seen in infection- and vaccine-induced clones late after vaccination.

Clones were read by immunoSEQ multiplex PCR, and TCRdb kept only the in-frame ones, dropping some. This table holds tens of thousands of clones, 75% to 85% found once. As for this clone: Its specificity is unknown.

Sequencing followed a ViraFEST assay step that expanded antigen-specific CD4+ T cells with viral peptide pools. Culturing for roughly 9 days preceded CD4+ T cell isolation. Each participant was administered two doses of either the BNT162b2 or the mRNA-1273 vaccine. According to the study, vaccine recipients showed no prior SARS-CoV-2 infection and negative nucleocapsid antibodies. PBMC were cultured at a few million per well with roughly 10 IU/ml IL-2 and 7.5 to 10 ug/ml peptides. Sequencing used CD4+ T cells from PBMCs cultured with HCoV-OC43 spike peptides, obtained after COVID-19 vaccination. Subset specified: HCoV-OC43 spike overlapping peptide pool stimulation. This clonotype was sampled from a human donor who received a COVID-19 vaccine.

The CDR3 here is CASRPGSGHNQPQHF. DNA of the CDR3: TGTGCCAGCAGACCAGGAAGCGGGCACAATCAGCCCCAGCATTTT. The V and J genes are TRBV7-8 and TRBJ1-5; D gene ambiguous. Trimming removed 6 bases at V and 3 bases at J, with 15 bases between. Germline assignment: CDR1 SGHVS and CDR2 FQNEAQ. CDR3 size: 15 residues.